The 10 T cell receptor beta chains presented below share a single source sample, sequenced in a study of blood T cell repertoires in COVID-19 (dated by TCRdb to 2018 to 2020). Preparation of the library involved the immunoSEQ multiplex PCR assay. Not all clones reach the TCRdb copy of this immuneACCESS table, which keeps in-frame sequences only. Checked studies attribute under half of the gap to unresolved V genes and leave the rest unexplained. The sample table lists 250,000 or so clones, approximately 86% of them with a count of one. Roughly 1.7% of the sample lies in the top ten. Sequences were obtained from PBMCs or T cells enriched from blood (not recorded which). These TCRs come from a woman in her 50s who had recovered from COVID-19.

J is TRBJ2-1 and V is TRBV19; the match to TRBD1 covers 7 bases. The junction had 5 bases not matched to a gene; V was cut back by 4 bases and J by 8 bases. CDR1 and CDR2 from the germline V gene are LNHDA and SQIVND (reference sequence). The CDR3 sequence is 13 residues long. As DNA, the CDR3 is TGTGCCAGTAGTAAGGGAACAGGGGATGAGCAGTTCTTC. This encodes CASSKGTGDEQFF.

The chain links TRBV5-4 to TRBJ1-2; 7 bases are shared with TRBD1. With V trimmed by 4 bases and J by 4 bases, 4 bases remained unmatched. CDR1 is SGHNT, CDR2 YYREEE, per germline (reference sequence). The CDR3 extends over 13 amino acids. CDR3 residues: CASSPGQLYGYTF. CDR3 sequence (DNA): TGTGCCAGCAGCCCGGGACAGCTCTATGGCTACACCTTC.

This chain connects TRBV11-2 to TRBJ2-7, with D possibly TRBD1 on 7 matching bases. Germline V gene sequence: CDR1 SGHAT, CDR2 FQNNGV. The V and J ends lost 5 bases and 0 bases respectively, with 17 bases between them. CDR3 length: 16 amino acids. The CDR3 protein is CASSKGGTAPSYEQYF. CDR3 nucleotides: TGTGCCAGCAGCAAGGGCGGGACAGCTCCCTCCTACGAGCAGTACTTC. Using reference TRBV11-2 and TRBJ2-7 for the parts outside the CDR3, the full variable domain is EAGVAQSPRYKIIEKRQSVAFWCNPISGHATLYWYQQILGQGPKLLIQFQNNGVVDDSQLPKDRFSAERLKGVDSTLKIQPAKLEDSAVYLCASSKGGTAPSYEQYFGPGTRLTVT.

The chain couples TRBV7-8 to TRBJ2-1, with 11 positions matching TRBD1. Germline-derived CDR1 and CDR2 are SGHVS and FQNEAQ. The CDR3 covers 15 residues. The ends lost 5 bases at V and 6 bases at J; junction bases unmatched: 6. In DNA, the CDR3 is TGTGCCAGCAGCCGAGGACAGGGGGCGCGCAATGAGCAGTTCTTC. It codes for CASSRGQGARNEQFF. The whole variable domain, remainder taken from reference TRBV7-8 and TRBJ2-1, is GAGVSQSPRYKVAKRGQDVALRCDPISGHVSLFWYQQALGQGPEFLTYFQNEAQLDKSGLPSDRFFAERPEGSVSTLKIQRTQQEDSAVYLCASSRGQGARNEQFFGPGTRLTVL.

This clone showed up just a few times. V is TRBV3-1 (or the pseudogene TRBV3-2) and J is TRBJ2-7; D is unclear. Germline CDR1 is LGHDT and CDR2 is YNNKEL (reference sequence). CDR3 length equals 15 residues. Deletions cut 2 bases from V and 4 bases from J, with 15 bases between. This CDR3 reads CASSQFLASLYEQYF. The CDR3 region has the DNA TGTGCCAGCAGCCAATTTCTGGCTAGTTTGTACGAGCAGTACTTC.

This sequence joins TRBV4-1 and TRBJ2-7; D is uncertain. Trimming pared 1 base from V and 5 bases from J, leaving 6 bases between. The length of the CDR3 is 12 residues. Germline V gives CDR1 MGHRA, CDR2 YSYEKL. DNA for the CDR3: TGCGCCAGCAGCCAAGGACTTGACGAGCAGTACTTC. This encodes CASSQGLDEQYF.

The V and J genes are TRBV7-2 and TRBJ2-5; D ambiguous. The CDR3 totals 17 residues. Between the trimmed V and J ends, which lost 1 base and 2 bases, there was a span of 17 bases. The germline gives CDR1 SGHTA, CDR2 FQGNSA. The CDR3 region has the DNA TGTGCCAGCAGCTTAGAAGCGAAGACGGTAAAACAAGAGACCCAGTACTTC. As protein: CASSLEAKTVKQETQYF.

The rearrangement uses TRBV7-2 and TRBJ1-4, with 8 bases that match TRBD1. Germline trimming cut 3 bases from V and 7 bases from J; bases unmatched to any gene: 7. Germline CDR1 and CDR2: SGHTA and FQGNSA. This CDR3 has 15 residues. The CDR3 reads CASSFRGLSGEKLFF. The CDR3 bases are TGTGCCAGCAGCTTCAGGGGGCTTAGCGGTGAAAAACTGTTTTTT. The variable domain in full, completed from reference TRBV7-2 and TRBJ1-4, reads GAGVSQSPSNKVTEKGKDVELRCDPISGHTALYWYRQSLGQGLEFLIYFQGNSAPDKSGLPSDRFSAERTGGSVSTLTIQRTQQEDSAVYLCASSFRGLSGEKLFFGSGTQLSVL.

The CDR3 DNA reads TGTGCCAGCTCGCCCGACAGAAACAATCAGCCCCAGCATTTT. Protein: CASSPDRNNQPQHF. The chain is built from TRBV18 and TRBJ1-5, with a weak D call TRBD1 (5 bases). Germline CDR1 KGHSH, CDR2 LQKENI. CDR3 length: 14 residues. Trimming removed 6 bases from V and 3 bases from J, with 12 bases in between.

This clone was detected a few times. The chain uses TRBV7-3 and TRBJ2-1; 10 nucleotides line up with TRBD2. CDR1 and CDR2 (germline): SGHTA, FQGTGA. J lost 10 bases, V lost 4 bases, and 10 bases had no gene match. CDR3 length equals 15 residues. CDR3 in DNA: TGTGCCAGCAGCTCCGGCCTAGCGGGAGTTGACGAGCAGTTCTTC. Residues: CASSSGLAGVDEQFF.